This is a list of T cell receptor beta chains from one sample in a study of Graves' ophthalmopathy and Graves' hyperthyroidism. TCRdb reprocessed the multiplex PCR reads with MiXCR, giving one entry per CDR3 protein. The table lists 600,000 to 950,000 distinct CDR3 sequences, roughly two fifths of them singletons. Sequencing input: peripheral blood. All receptors derive from an adult man with Graves' ophthalmopathy. CDR3s include the opening cysteine and the closing phenylalanine or tryptophan. Fields, in order: D gene, CDR3 length, clone size, J gene, V gene, CDR3 DNA, CDR3 protein. The D gene is left open where the match is weak. Size is omitted from some rows. Given values are once, few, many or a class for expanded clones.

>.|11|.|TRBJ2-2|TRBV29-1
TGCAGCTTGGACGGCACCGGGGAGCTGTTTTTT
CSLDGTGELFF
>.|15|many|TRBJ2-5|TRBV7-9
TGTGCCAGCAGCTTAGGGTACAGGGTTTCGGAGACCCAGTACTTC
CASSLGYRVSETQYF
>.|15|.|TRBJ2-5|TRBV19
TGTGCCAGTAGTATCCGGGACGTCGACCAAGAGACCCAGTACTTC
CASSIRDVDQETQYF
>.|14|few|TRBJ1-1|TRBV12-3/TRBV12-4
TGTGCCAGCAGTTTACGTGGGACACCCAGTGAGGCTTTCTTT
CASSLRGTPSEAFF
>.|17|many|TRBJ2-6|TRBV5-1
TGCGCCAGCAGCTTGATCGGTCTGAACTCTGGGGCCAACGTCCTGACTTTC
CASSLIGLNSGANVLTF
>.|12|many|TRBJ2-7|TRBV29-1
TGCAGCGACCGGGACTTCGCCTACGAGCAGTACTTC
CSDRDFAYEQYF
>.|15|.|TRBJ2-7|TRBV20-1
TGCAGTGCTAGAGCCGAGTGGAACAGGGCCTACGAGCAGTACTTC
CSARAEWNRAYEQYF
>TRBD2|15|.|TRBJ2-2|TRBV9
TGTGCCAGCAGCGTAGTAGCGGGGAACACCGGGGAGCTGTTTTTT
CASSVVAGNTGELFF
>TRBD1|15|few|TRBJ1-5|TRBV19
TGTGCCAGTAGAAATCGGGACAGAAGCAATCAGCCCCAGCATTTT
CASRNRDRSNQPQHF
>.|14|few|TRBJ2-7|TRBV7-2
TGTGTCAGCAGCTTAGGGACGGGGACGGGCGAGCAGTACTTC
CVSSLGTGTGEQYF
>.|16|few|TRBJ2-5|TRBV9
TGTGCCAGCAGCACGGCGGGCAGGGACCTCCAAGAGACCCAGTACTTC
CASSTAGRDLQETQYF
>.|16|many|TRBJ1-6|TRBV9
TGTGCCAGCAGCACCCCCTTCGGACAGCAGGACTCACCCCTCCACTTT
CASSTPFGQQDSPLHF
>TRBD2|12|.|TRBJ2-7|TRBV2
TGTGCCAGCAGTTTCGGGACTACCATCATCCGTTTC
CASSFGTTIIRF
>TRBD1|16|.|TRBJ2-5|TRBV9
TGTGCCAGCAGCGTAGGAGGCGACAGGGTACTCGGGACCCAGTACTTC
CASSVGGDRVLGTQYF
>.|12|many|TRBJ2-7|TRBV10-3
TGTGCCAGCAGCTACAGCTCCTACGAGCAGTACTTC
CASSYSSYEQYF
>.|16|.|TRBJ1-1|TRBV7-9
TGTGCCAGCAGCTTATTCCCGTCGGGGCGGAACACTGAAGCTTTCTTT
CASSLFPSGRNTEAFF
>.|16|.|TRBJ2-6|TRBV20-1
TGCAGTGCTAGAGAGCGTATCAGGTCTGGGGCCAACGTCCTGACTTTC
CSARERIRSGANVLTF
>TRBD1|13|.|TRBJ1-2|TRBV6-1
TGTGCCAGCAGGTTGGGACAGGGGAAAGGCTACACCTTC
CASRLGQGKGYTF
>.|14|few|TRBJ1-5|TRBV19
TGTGCCAGTAGTACGAAGAGGGGCCCTCAGCCCCAGCATTTT
CASSTKRGPQPQHF
>.|14|few|TRBJ2-2|TRBV7-2
TGTGCCAGCAGCTTCAAAGCGAACACCGGGGAGCTGTTTTTT
CASSFKANTGELFF
>.|13|few|TRBJ2-5|TRBV3-1
TGTGCCAGCAGCCAAGTCAGTAGGGAGACCCAGTACTTC
CASSQVSRETQYF
>.|11|few|TRBJ1-1|TRBV2
TGTGCCGCAACCCCGAACACTGAAGCTTTCTTT
CAATPNTEAFF
>TRBD2|15|many|TRBJ2-5|TRBV15
TGTGCCACCGGGTCGGAGTTAGCGGGAGAAGAGACCCAGTACTTC
CATGSELAGEETQYF
>.|14|.|TRBJ2-5|TRBV7-2
TGTGCCAGCAGCTTAGATCCGGCAGGAGAGACCCAGTACTTC
CASSLDPAGETQYF
>.|16|few|TRBJ1-1|TRBV20-1
TGCAGTGCTAGCGCACCAGGGGATGGATTCAACACTGAAGCTTTCTTT
CSASAPGDGFNTEAFF
>.|14|many|TRBJ1-1|TRBV29-1
TGCAGCGTTGTAGGCGGGGGGAGGAACACTGAAGCTTTCTTT
CSVVGGGRNTEAFF
>TRBD2|14|few|TRBJ2-5|TRBV29-1
TGCAGCTCCGCTAGCGGGAGGGCCGGAGAGACCCAGTACTTC
CSSASGRAGETQYF
>.|11|.|TRBJ2-7|TRBV6-5
TGTGCCACGCAGGGTTCCAACGAGCAGTACTTC
CATQGSNEQYF
>.|13|.|TRBJ2-3|TRBV2
TGTGCCAGCAAGAGAGACGCTGGAGATACGCAGTATTTT
CASKRDAGDTQYF
>.|12|.|TRBJ1-4|TRBV12-3/TRBV12-4
TGTGCCAGCAGTCCCTTGGGTGAAAAACTGTTTTTT
CASSPLGEKLFF
>.|13|.|TRBJ2-5|TRBV15
TGTGCCACCAGCAGAGTTCGGGATCAGCCCCAGTACTTC
CATSRVRDQPQYF
>.|14|many|TRBJ1-6|TRBV19
TGTGCCAGTAGTATGAATGCAGTTAATTCACCCCTCCACTTT
CASSMNAVNSPLHF
>.|16|once|TRBJ2-3|TRBV6-6
TGTGCCAGCAATACGGGAGTGACAAAGGGCCCAGATACGCAGTATTTT
CASNTGVTKGPDTQYF
>TRBD1|17|.|TRBJ1-2|TRBV10-2
TGCGCCAGCAGGGAGCCCGGGACAGGGGGAGTTAACTATGGCTACACCTTC
CASREPGTGGVNYGYTF
>.|20|.|TRBJ2-2|TRBV9
TGTGCCAGCAGCGTTACATCGCGGCGACAAGGGGGAGCGAACACCGGGGAGCTGTTTTTT
CASSVTSRRQGGANTGELFF
>.|15|.|TRBJ2-2|TRBV25-1
TGTGCCAGCAGCCAAGAAAGGGCGGACACCGGGGAGCTGTTTTTT
CASSQERADTGELFF
>.|17|.|TRBJ2-7|TRBV5-1
TGCGCCAGCAGCTTGGCCGTTTCCGGGTCCTCCTCCTACGAGCAGTACTTC
CASSLAVSGSSSYEQYF
>TRBD1|15|many|TRBJ2-7|TRBV7-9
TGTGCCAGCAGCTCAGGAGGACAGGGCGTCGACGAGCAGTACTTC
CASSSGGQGVDEQYF
>.|12|.|TRBJ1-6|TRBV11-2
TGTGCCAGCAGCTTTTATAATTCACCCCTCCACTTT
CASSFYNSPLHF
>TRBD1|16|few|TRBJ2-2|TRBV7-9
TGTGCCAGCCGGGACAGGGATCCGACGAACACCGGGGAGCTGTTTTTT
CASRDRDPTNTGELFF
>.|16|.|TRBJ1-5|TRBV6-5
TGTGCCAGCAGTGACGGAGGGTCGGGATGGAATCAGCCCCAGCATTTT
CASSDGGSGWNQPQHF
>TRBD1|12|.|TRBJ2-1|TRBV29-1
TGCAGCGTTGGCGGACAGGGGTTTGAGCAGTTCTTC
CSVGGQGFEQFF
>.|10|.|TRBJ2-7|TRBV10-3
TGTGCCACCGACGGGTACGAGCAGTACTTC
CATDGYEQYF
>.|14|few|TRBJ1-2|TRBV7-9
TGTGCCAGCAGCGTTGAGAGGGGGAACTATGGCTACACCTTC
CASSVERGNYGYTF
>.|14|few|TRBJ1-1|TRBV5-1
TGCGCCAGCAGCTTGTTATCGGCAGACACTGAAGCTTTCTTT
CASSLLSADTEAFF